These 14 T cell receptor beta chains originate from one sample sequenced in a study of CD8+ T cells in alopecia areata. Extracted from the samples, RNA was reverse transcribed into cDNA to serve as the sequencing template. TCRdb keeps only in-frame clones here, not all; method: immunoSEQ multiplex PCR. This table holds 220,000 or so clones, 57% found once. The source material was CD4+ T cells sorted from blood, sampled at week 0. All receptors come from a human donor with alopecia areata.

This clone has only one observation. This chain joins TRBV5-6 and TRBJ1-2, with D unclear. Per the germline V gene, CDR1 is SGHDT and CDR2 is YYEEEE. V gave up 1 base and J gave up 5 bases, with 6 bases separating them. The CDR3 spans 12 residues. The CDR3 DNA reads TGTGCCAGCAGCTTGTGGGAATATGGCTACACCTTC. Translation: CASSLWEYGYTF.

In its sample, this clone was seen once. The chain uses TRBV30 and TRBJ2-3; 14 bases match TRBD2. In germline, CDR1 is GTSNPN, CDR2 SVGIG (reference sequence). The CDR3 contains 17 residues. With V trimmed by 0 bases and J by 7 bases, 9 bases remained unmatched. CDR3 amino acids: CAWSVTGTSGSRNTQYF. DNA of the CDR3: TGTGCCTGGAGTGTAACAGGGACTAGCGGGAGTAGAAATACGCAGTATTTT. The full variable domain, with the rest looked up from reference TRBV30 and TRBJ2-3, is SQTIHQWPATLVQPVGSPLSLECTVEGTSNPNLYWYRQAAGRGLQLLFYSVGIGQISSEVPQNLSASRPQDRQFILSSKKLLLSDSGFYLCAWSVTGTSGSRNTQYFGPGTRLTVL.

This clone came up a few times. The CDR3, as DNA: TGTGCCTGGAAGACAGGCTCTGGGGCCAACGTCCTGACTTTC. It codes for CAWKTGSGANVLTF. V and J are TRBV30 and TRBJ2-6; D is possibly TRBD1 (6 bases). In germline, CDR1 is GTSNPN, CDR2 SVGIG (reference sequence). V lost 4 bases and J 0 bases, leaving 7 bases between the germline ends. The CDR3 is 14 residues long.

The chain carries TRBV11-2 and TRBJ2-7; perhaps TRBD2 as D (5 bases). CDR1 and CDR2 from the germline V gene are SGHAT and FQNNGV. CDR3 length: 11 residues. V gave up 8 bases and J gave up 8 bases, with 13 bases separating them. In DNA form, the CDR3 reads TGTGCCAGCTCAGCCCCTAGCAAGCAGTACTTC. This codes for CASSAPSKQYF. Full variable domain (rest looked up from reference TRBV11-2 and TRBJ2-7): EAGVAQSPRYKIIEKRQSVAFWCNPISGHATLYWYQQILGQGPKLLIQFQNNGVVDDSQLPKDRFSAERLKGVDSTLKIQPAKLEDSAVYLCASSAPSKQYFGPGTRLTVT.

The chain combines TRBV4-2 with TRBJ1-4; TRBD1 aligns across 7 bases. Trimming took 6 bases from V and 6 from J; bases not matched to a gene: 7. The CDR3 totals 14 residues. Germline V CDR1 and CDR2: LGHNA, YNFKEQ. Here the CDR3 DNA reads TGTGCCAGCAGTCTAGACAGGGATGATGAAAAACTGTTTTTT. Amino acid sequence: CASSLDRDDEKLFF.

The chain links TRBV6-1 to TRBJ1-1; unclear D gene. Trimming pared 4 bases from V and 0 bases from J, leaving 15 bases between. Germline V lookup: CDR1 MNHNS, CDR2 SASEGT. CDR3 length: 16 amino acids. The DNA for the CDR3 is TGTGCCAGCAGTGTTAGTATAAGACGGGTGAACACTGAAGCTTTCTTT. Protein product: CASSVSIRRVNTEAFF.

In regard to this clone: With only one base between it and a far larger clone, this is likely a read error. This chain uses TRBV27 with TRBJ1-5; a weak D match, TRBD1 (6 bases). The germline V gene has CDR1 MNHEY and CDR2 SMNVEV (reference sequence). V dropped 6 bases and J dropped 0 bases, with 12 bases sitting between them. The CDR3 is 15 residues long. Here the CDR3 reads CASRLGGYSNQPQHF. Here the CDR3 DNA reads TGTGCCAGCAGATTAGGGGGATATAGCAATCAGCCCCAGCATTTT.

This clone was counted only a few times. CDR3 amino acids: CAISPELGNLETQYF. The CDR3 DNA reads TGTGCCATCAGTCCAGAACTTGGCAATCTGGAGACCCAGTACTTC. The rearrangement uses TRBV10-3 and TRBJ2-5; no definite D call. V gave up 5 bases and J gave up 5 bases, with 18 bases separating them. Per germline, CDR1 ENHRY and CDR2 SYGVKD. The CDR3 totals 15 residues.

In DNA form, the CDR3 reads TGTGCCAGCAGCTCGCGCTATAGCAATCAGCCCCAGCATTTT. Translated, it gives CASSSRYSNQPQHF. This chain links TRBV5-4 with TRBJ1-5; the D is unclear. The germline V gene has CDR1 SGHNT and CDR2 YYREEE (reference sequence). Trimming cost V 3 bases and J 0 bases, with 7 bases left between them. The CDR3 consists of 14 residues.

V gene TRBV29-1 combines with J gene TRBJ1-2; D may be TRBD1 (5 bases). In germline, CDR1 is SQVTM, CDR2 ANQGSEA. The CDR3 spans 11 residues. V gave up 8 bases and J gave up 8 bases, with 15 bases separating them. The CDR3 spells CSTSLREGYTF. Written as DNA, the CDR3 is TGCAGCACAAGCCTCAGGGAAGGCTACACCTTC. The whole variable domain, remainder taken from reference TRBV29-1 and TRBJ1-2, is SAVISQKPSRDICQRGTSLTIQCQVDSQVTMMFWYRQQPGQSLTLIATANQGSEATYESGFVIDKFPISRPNLTFSTLTVSNMSPEDSSIYLCSTSLREGYTFGSGTRLTVV.

The CDR3 protein is CASSRGRYSNQPQHF. The CDR3 DNA follows: TGTGCCAGTAGTAGAGGACGGTATAGCAATCAGCCCCAGCATTTT. The V gene is TRBV19, the J gene TRBJ1-5; D unclear. Deletions cut 4 bases from V and 0 bases from J, with 10 bases between. Germline V CDR1 and CDR2: LNHDA, SQIVND (reference sequence). The CDR3 has 15 residues.

The chain joins TRBV19 to TRBJ2-3, with 9 nucleotides matching TRBD2. Germline values: CDR1 LNHDA, CDR2 SQIVND (reference sequence). V lost 5 bases to trimming and J lost 6 bases; unmatched junction nucleotides: 6. This CDR3 spans 14 amino acids. CDR3 in amino acids: CASSLHSGGDTQYF. CDR3 nucleotides: TGTGCCAGTAGTCTCCATAGCGGGGGCGATACGCAGTATTTT.

With regard to this clone: At the DNA level, this CDR3 is encoded by other sequences in the same sample as well. The CDR3 loop is CASSLALSSYNEQFF. The DNA for the CDR3 is TGTGCCAGCAGCTTAGCGCTGAGCTCCTACAATGAGCAGTTCTTC. This chain connects TRBV7-8 to TRBJ2-1, with D unclear. The CDR3 length is 15 residues. Germline CDR1 SGHVS, CDR2 FQNEAQ. V was cut by 0 bases and J by 0 bases, with 6 bases left in between.

The V call is TRBV29-1, the J call TRBJ2-2; TRBD2 matches at 9 bases. V shed 6 bases, J shed 6 bases, and the junction held 8 bases outside the gene matches. The CDR3 has 14 residues. The germline CDR1 and CDR2 sequences are SQVTM and ANQGSEA. The CDR3 sequence is CSVPAGGGAGELFF. Here the CDR3 DNA reads TGCAGCGTCCCGGCGGGGGGGGGCGCCGGGGAGCTGTTTTTT.